A selection of T cell receptor beta chains follows, all from one sample in a study of blood T cell repertoires in COVID-19. Assay: immunoSEQ multiplex PCR; the TCRdb copy retains only in-frame clones and omits some. The sample holds 200,000 to 250,000 clones, 84% seen once. The sequenced sample consisted of peripheral blood. Every receptor here comes from a man younger than 45 with active or convalescent COVID-19. Each CDR3 is given without its conserved first and last residue. Fields, in order: CDR3 protein, clone size, V gene, J gene. Clone size is shown for a subset of rows, as once, few, many or a class of expanded clone.

SVTRSLNEKLF	.	TRBV29-1	TRBJ1-4
ATSGSGDPGELF	.	TRBV24-1	TRBJ2-2
ASSVQGDSGNTIY	once	TRBV9	TRBJ1-3
ASSQVSPPGGQETQY	.	TRBV3-1/TRBV3-2	TRBJ2-5
ATSGGFNEQF	few	TRBV24-1	TRBJ2-1
ARSFSPEGGPPKDEQY	once	TRBV5-3	TRBJ2-7
ASSVEGLAGDSEQF	.	TRBV9	TRBJ2-1
ASSSQGISGYT	once	TRBV7-9	TRBJ1-2
ASSGQRSSYNSPLH	once	TRBV7-2	TRBJ1-6
AISERGGETQY	.	TRBV10-3	TRBJ2-5
ASSYAGYSNQPQH	.	TRBV6-2/TRBV6-3	TRBJ1-5
ASEGQGLSGNTIY	.	TRBV19	TRBJ1-3
SVVGGGRGYT	.	TRBV29-1	TRBJ1-2
ASSGRQGSTYEQY	few	TRBV9	TRBJ2-7
ASGDRLTWREQY	.	TRBV28	TRBJ2-7